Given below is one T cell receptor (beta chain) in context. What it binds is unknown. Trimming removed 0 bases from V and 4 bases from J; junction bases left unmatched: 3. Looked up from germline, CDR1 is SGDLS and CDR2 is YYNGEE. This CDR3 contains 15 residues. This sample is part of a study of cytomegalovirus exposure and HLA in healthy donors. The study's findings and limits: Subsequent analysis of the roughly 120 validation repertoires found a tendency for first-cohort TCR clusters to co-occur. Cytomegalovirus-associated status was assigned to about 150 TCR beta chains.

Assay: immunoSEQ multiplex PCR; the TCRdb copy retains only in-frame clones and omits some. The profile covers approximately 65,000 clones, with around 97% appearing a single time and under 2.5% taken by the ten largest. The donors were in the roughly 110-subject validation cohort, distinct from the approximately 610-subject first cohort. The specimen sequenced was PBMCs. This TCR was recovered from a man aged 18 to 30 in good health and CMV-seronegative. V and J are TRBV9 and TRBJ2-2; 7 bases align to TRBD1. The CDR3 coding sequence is TGTGCCAGCAGCGTAGCTGGGACAGTCACCGGGGAGCTGTTTTTT. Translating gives CASSVAGTVTGELFF.